What follows are 21 T cell receptor beta chains derived from one specimen sequenced in a study of OX40 agonist ivuxolimab in advanced cancers. Produced via immunoSEQ multiplex PCR; TCRdb's table is partial and in-frame only. This table has tens of thousands of clones, around 90% appearing once. The sample was CD4+ or CD8+ T cells sorted from blood, taken in a trial of the OX40 agonist ivuxolimab. The source is an adult with an advanced solid tumor such as melanoma, head and neck, liver or kidney cancer.

This clone was seen more than once but under ten times. This chain uses TRBV19 with TRBJ2-7; a possible D gene is TRBD1 (5 bases). Deletions cut 6 bases from V and 1 base from J, with 10 bases between. CDR1 is LNHDA, CDR2 SQIVND, per germline (reference sequence). There are 13 residues in the CDR3. The CDR3 region has the DNA TGTGCCAGTAGCCTGGGGCTTTCCTACGAGCAGTACTTC. It is translated as CASSLGLSYEQYF.

This sequence joins TRBV5-1 and TRBJ2-7; tentatively, D is TRBD1 (5 bases). Trimming cost V 0 bases and J 3 bases, with 19 bases left between them. Germline V gene sequence: CDR1 SGHRS, CDR2 YFSETQ. The CDR3 loop spans 17 amino acids. CDR3 sequence: CASSLATGVTSSYEQYF. The CDR3 bases are TGCGCCAGCAGCTTGGCTACAGGTGTGACCTCGAGCTACGAGCAGTACTTC.

The rearrangement links TRBV4-1 to TRBJ1-1, with D perhaps TRBD1 (5 bases). This CDR3 comprises 14 residues. V shed 4 bases and J shed 2 bases, with 11 bases lying between them. The V gene's germline CDR1 is MGHRA and CDR2 YSYEKL. The CDR3 DNA reads as TGCGCCAGCAGCCTCCCGACAGTCAACACTGAAGCTTTCTTT. It encodes CASSLPTVNTEAFF.

This chain joins TRBV11-1 and TRBJ1-1, with a weak D call TRBD1 (6 bases). V was trimmed by 6 bases and J by 5 bases, leaving 16 bases between them. The CDR3 covers 14 residues. Germline V gene data show CDR1 as SGHAT and CDR2 as FQDESV (reference sequence). This CDR3 is CASSRQQGGTEAFF. CDR3 DNA: TGTGCCAGCAGTCGTCAACAGGGAGGAACTGAAGCTTTCTTT.

The CDR3 region is CASSLGGRKYGYTF. In nucleotides, the CDR3 is TGTGCCAGCAGCTTGGGAGGGAGAAAATATGGCTACACCTTC. The gene calls are TRBV11-2 and TRBJ1-2; unclear D gene. Trimming took off 3 bases at V and 5 bases at J, with 13 bases between the two ends. There are 14 residues in the CDR3. Germline CDR1 reads SGHAT; CDR2 reads FQNNGV.

The V call is TRBV6-5, the J call TRBJ1-2, with TRBD1 matching over 9 bases. Trimming cost V 8 bases and J 2 bases; bases outside gene matches: 3. The CDR3 contains 13 residues. Germline V CDR1 and CDR2: MNHEY, SVGAGI. Here the CDR3 reads CASGDRGNYGYTF. The DNA of the CDR3 is TGTGCCAGCGGAGACAGGGGGAACTATGGCTACACCTTC.

The V and J genes are TRBV29-1 and TRBJ1-1; the match to TRBD1 covers 8 bases. This CDR3 region has 13 residues. Germline CDR1 and CDR2: SQVTM and ANQGSEA. The trim removed 4 bases at V and 2 bases at J, leaving 3 bases unmatched. DNA of the CDR3: TGCAGCGTTGTCAGGGGGCAAAACACTGAAGCTTTCTTT. Protein: CSVVRGQNTEAFF.

V and J are TRBV10-3 and TRBJ2-1; 7 bases are a match to TRBD1. With V trimmed by 7 bases and J by 3 bases, 9 bases remained unmatched. The CDR3 totals 15 residues. Germline assignment: CDR1 ENHRY and CDR2 SYGVKD. The CDR3 spells CAITPGTDLYNEQFF. The CDR3 bases are TGTGCCATCACCCCAGGGACAGACCTCTACAATGAGCAGTTCTTC.

The chain joins TRBV29-1 to TRBJ2-1, with D possibly called TRBD1 or TRBD2 (5 bases each). The CDR3 has 12 residues. V lost 6 bases and J lost 6, with 12 bases in between. The germline gives CDR1 SQVTM, CDR2 ANQGSEA. CDR3 sequence: CSVGPGVNEQFF. The CDR3 DNA reads TGCAGCGTGGGACCTGGGGTCAATGAGCAGTTCTTC.

A few counts support this clone. The rearrangement links TRBV18 to TRBJ1-6; D unresolved. V was pared by 4 bases and J by 7 bases, with 14 bases between. The CDR3 runs to 15 residues. Per the germline V gene, CDR1 is KGHSH and CDR2 is LQKENI. The CDR3 DNA reads TGTGCCAGCTCACTTAGCCGAGAAGGAAATTCACCCCTCCACTTT. Translated: CASSLSREGNSPLHF. The complete variable domain, with remaining parts taken from reference TRBV18 and TRBJ1-6, reads NAGVMQNPRHLVRRRGQEARLRCSPMKGHSHVYWYRQLPEEGLKFMVYLQKENIIDESGMPKERFSAEFPKEGPSILRIQQVVRGDSAAYFCASSLSREGNSPLHFGNGTRLTVT.

This chain links TRBV2 with TRBJ2-7; weak D call: TRBD2 (6 bases). Trimming removed 4 bases at V and 2 bases at J, with 15 bases between. The germline V gene encodes CDR1 SNHLY and CDR2 FYNNEI. The CDR3 consists of 15 residues. In DNA, the CDR3 is TGTGCCAGCAGTGGGCAGATCCGGGGGACCTACGAGCAGTACTTC. Its protein is CASSGQIRGTYEQYF. The whole variable domain, remainder taken from reference TRBV2 and TRBJ2-7, is EPEVTQTPSHQVTQMGQEVILRCVPISNHLYFYWYRQILGQKVEFLVSFYNNEISEKSEIFDDQFSVERPDGSNFTLKIRSTKLEDSAMYFCASSGQIRGTYEQYFGPGTRLTVT.

The chain couples TRBV5-4 to TRBJ1-1; D remains ambiguous. The CDR3 runs to 15 residues. V was clipped by 3 bases and J by 5 bases, with 17 bases between them. Germline CDR1 reads SGHNT; CDR2 reads YYREEE (reference sequence). CDR3 DNA: TGTGCCAGCAGCTCGTTAGTCGGGTGGTCGACTGAAGCTTTCTTT. It is translated as CASSSLVGWSTEAFF.

The chain joins TRBV19 to TRBJ1-5; D unclear. The CDR3 consists of 17 residues. V dropped 4 bases and J dropped 0 bases, with 16 bases sitting between them. Germline CDR1 reads LNHDA; CDR2 reads SQIVND (reference sequence). CDR3 sequence: CASSKPQTEYSNQPQHF. CDR3 sequence (DNA): TGTGCCAGTAGTAAACCCCAGACTGAGTATAGCAATCAGCCCCAGCATTTT.

The chain is built from TRBV5-3 and TRBJ2-1, with unresolved D. TRBV5-3 carries the ORF label, with uncertain function. There are 16 residues in the CDR3. V lost 1 base to trimming and J lost 6 bases, with 17 bases between them. Here the CDR3 reads CARSLSPWAWGNEQFF. CDR3 coding DNA: TGTGCCAGAAGCTTGTCCCCTTGGGCTTGGGGCAATGAGCAGTTCTTC.

The gene calls are TRBV30 and TRBJ1-4; D may be TRBD1 (6 bases). This CDR3 has 10 amino acids. Germline loops: CDR1 GTSNPN, CDR2 SVGIG (reference sequence). Trimming took off 8 bases at V and 8 bases at J, with 9 bases between the two ends. For the CDR3, the DNA is TGTGCCGCAACAGGGGAAAAACTGTTTTTT. Translation: CAATGEKLFF. The variable domain in full, completed from reference TRBV30 and TRBJ1-4, reads SQTIHQWPATLVQPVGSPLSLECTVEGTSNPNLYWYRQAAGRGLQLLFYSVGIGQISSEVPQNLSASRPQDRQFILSSKKLLLSDSGFYLCAATGEKLFFGSGTQLSVL.

The CDR3 bases are TGTGCCAGCAGCTTATGGGGGGCCATGAACACTGAAGCTTTCTTT. This gives the protein CASSLWGAMNTEAFF. The rearrangement uses TRBV7-8 and TRBJ1-1; D may be TRBD1 (6 bases). CDR3 length: 15 residues. The V end lost 2 bases, the J end lost 0 bases, and 10 bases lay between the germline ends. Germline loops: CDR1 SGHVS, CDR2 FQNEAQ.

The chain joins TRBV7-2 to TRBJ1-4; D gene ambiguous. V shed 2 bases and J shed 0 bases, with 10 bases lying between them. This CDR3 is built from 16 residues. Germline CDR1 and CDR2: SGHTA and FQGNSA. The CDR3 loop is CASSLSYGATNEKLFF. CDR3 sequence (DNA): TGTGCCAGCAGCTTAAGCTACGGAGCAACTAATGAAAAACTGTTTTTT.

The V and J genes are TRBV6-6 and TRBJ1-2, with TRBD1 matching over 9 bases. Trimming cost V 5 bases and J 7 bases; bases outside gene matches: 2. The CDR3 length is 12 residues. Per the germline V gene, CDR1 is MNHNY and CDR2 is SVGAGI (reference sequence). The CDR3 spells CASSEGQGGYTF. The CDR3 DNA sequence: TGTGCCAGCAGTGAGGGACAGGGTGGCTACACCTTC.

Of note for this clone: Other DNA sequences in the same sample also yield this CDR3. The rearrangement links TRBV5-1 to TRBJ2-7; no clear D. The germline CDR1 and CDR2 sequences are SGHRS and YFSETQ. Trimming took 4 bases from V and 3 from J, leaving 11 bases between them. This CDR3 spans 13 amino acids. CDR3: CASSLAADYEQYF. CDR3 nucleotides: TGCGCCAGCAGCCTCGCCGCTGACTACGAGCAGTACTTC.

The rearrangement uses TRBV7-9 and TRBJ1-2; 7 nucleotides align to TRBD1. J was trimmed by 7 bases and V by 5 bases; bases with no gene match: 4. Germline V lookup: CDR1 SEHNR, CDR2 FQNEAQ (reference sequence). The CDR3 runs 12 residues. CDR3: CASSMGTVGYTF. The DNA of the CDR3 is TGTGCCAGCAGCATGGGGACAGTTGGCTACACCTTC.

The chain combines TRBV29-1 with TRBJ2-1; no clear D gene. This CDR3 region has 11 residues. Trimming took off 3 bases at V and 9 bases at J, with 9 bases between the two ends. Germline lookup yields CDR1 SQVTM and CDR2 ANQGSEA. CDR3 in amino acids: CSVEDPREQFF. CDR3 in DNA: TGCAGCGTTGAGGACCCCCGTGAGCAGTTCTTC.